In this sample, the clone carrying this T cell receptor (beta chain) turned up a few times. What it recognizes is unknown. This sample was taken from a study of Graves' ophthalmopathy and Graves' hyperthyroidism. The study, taken as a whole, reports: From stable hyperthyroidism, ophthalmopathy was separated by a 13-signature model with 85% to 90% sensitivity and over 70% specificity. Most clonotypes expanded in thyroid above 0.001 frequency were present in blood too.

No donor had other autoimmune disease, uncontrolled infection, pregnancy or lactation. Sampling approximately 10 ml of fresh peripheral blood provided the PBMCs. Researchers took RNA transcripts and amplified TCR beta CDR3 regions from them. First-round RT-PCR relied on HTBI primers, and a second-round multiplex PCR came next. TCRdb reanalysed the multiplex PCR reads using MiXCR and keeps one entry per CDR3 protein. This sample has roughly 400,000 distinct CDR3 sequences, with 15% found just once. This sequence originates from a woman between 18 and 29 years old with stable Graves' hyperthyroidism. The sequencing input was peripheral blood.

CDR3 protein: CASSPPGQGAGSTEAFF. In DNA form, the CDR3 reads TGTGCCAGCTCGCCGCCGGGACAGGGGGCTGGAAGCACTGAAGCTTTCTTT. The rearrangement links TRBV18 to TRBJ1-1, with 12 positions matching TRBD1. From germline, CDR1 is KGHSH and CDR2 LQKENI. V shed 6 bases and J 4 bases; nucleotides not matched to a gene: 12. There are 17 residues in the CDR3.